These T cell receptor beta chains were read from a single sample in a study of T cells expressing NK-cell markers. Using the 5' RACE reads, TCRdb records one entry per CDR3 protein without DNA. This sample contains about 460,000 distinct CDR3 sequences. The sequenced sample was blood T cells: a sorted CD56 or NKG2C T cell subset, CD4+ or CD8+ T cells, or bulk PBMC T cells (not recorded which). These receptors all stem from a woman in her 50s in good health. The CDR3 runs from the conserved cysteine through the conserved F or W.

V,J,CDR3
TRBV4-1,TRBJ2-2,CASSQDLRLAGELFF
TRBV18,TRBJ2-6,CASSPRKRFSGANVLTF
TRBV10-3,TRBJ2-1,CAITRGLADYNEQFF
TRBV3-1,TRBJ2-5,CASSLEGASGETQYF
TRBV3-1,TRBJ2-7,CASSASGTEQYF
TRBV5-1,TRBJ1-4,CASRRSGTGGGGEKLFF
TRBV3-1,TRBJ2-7,CASSQSGGSYEQYF
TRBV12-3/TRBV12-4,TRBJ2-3,CASSRDLQGDTQYF
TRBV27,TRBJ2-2,CASSLSGGRSTGELFF
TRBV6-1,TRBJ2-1,CASKWGLSGDEQFF
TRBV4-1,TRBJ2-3,CASSQDPGGLTDTQYF
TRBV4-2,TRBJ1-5,CASSQSVGQSLPQHF
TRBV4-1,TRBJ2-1,CASSQEATSVNNEQFF
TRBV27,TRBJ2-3,CASSQQGRPTDTQYF
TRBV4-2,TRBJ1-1,CASSQGRFTEAFF
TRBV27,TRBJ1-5,CASITGVPQHF
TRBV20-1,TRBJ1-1,CSAIGDRRNTEAFF
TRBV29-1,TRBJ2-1,CSVDKGGRSANEQFF
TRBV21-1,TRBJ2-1,CASSKEASGRTNNEQFF
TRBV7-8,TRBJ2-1,CASRFAGTSGDNEQFF
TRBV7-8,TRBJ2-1,CASSLAGGSRLYNEQFF
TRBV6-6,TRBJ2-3,CASTDRGTDTQYF
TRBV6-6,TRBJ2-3,CASSEGDSISTDTQYF
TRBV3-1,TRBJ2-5,CASSLVVAPYSGSQETQYF